The 10 T cell receptor beta chains listed next were all sequenced from one sample in a study of blood T cell repertoires in COVID-19. TCRdb's copy holds only in-frame clones and misses some; the assay was immunoSEQ multiplex PCR. Of about 160,000 clones in the sample, about nine tenths were seen once. Source material: peripheral blood. The origin of the receptors is a man aged 18-30 years with acute or convalescent COVID-19.

The rearrangement uses TRBV18 and TRBJ1-1, with D uncertain. Trimming left V 3 bases short and J 4 bases short, with 12 bases between. This CDR3 region has 14 residues. Germline assignment: CDR1 KGHSH and CDR2 LQKENI. In DNA form, the CDR3 reads TGTGCCAGCTCACCGGGTCTCACGGGCACTGAAGCTTTCTTT. Protein sequence: CASSPGLTGTEAFF. The whole variable domain, remainder taken from reference TRBV18 and TRBJ1-1, is NAGVMQNPRHLVRRRGQEARLRCSPMKGHSHVYWYRQLPEEGLKFMVYLQKENIIDESGMPKERFSAEFPKEGPSILRIQQVVRGDSAAYFCASSPGLTGTEAFFGQGTRLTVV.

This chain joins TRBV27 and TRBJ1-3; 8 positions match TRBD1. The CDR3 totals 16 residues. Germline loops: CDR1 MNHEY, CDR2 SMNVEV (reference sequence). Losses at the gene ends were 2 bases for V and 5 bases for J; bases not matched to a gene: 8. The CDR3 DNA follows: TGTGCCAGCAGTTTAGGGACAGGCGGGCGAAGAAACACCATATATTTT. It yields the protein CASSLGTGGRRNTIYF.

V usage is TRBV10-2 and J usage is TRBJ2-1; TRBD2 matches at 8 bases. Germline V gives CDR1 WSHSY, CDR2 SAAADI. The CDR3 is 14 amino acids. The J segment lost 6 bases and the V segment lost 4 bases, leaving 5 bases of the junction unmatched. In DNA form, the CDR3 reads TGCGCCAGCAGTGGGGGCCTAGCGGGCAATGAGCAGTTCTTC. Its translation is CASSGGLAGNEQFF.

This chain connects TRBV6-5 to TRBJ1-1, with D maybe TRBD1 (5 bases). The CDR3 covers 15 residues. Deletions cut 5 bases from V and 4 bases from J, with 17 bases between. Per germline, CDR1 MNHEY and CDR2 SVGAGI. CDR3 sequence: CASSTPGGVTTEAFF. In DNA form, the CDR3 reads TGTGCCAGCAGTACCCCGGGGGGAGTTACCACTGAAGCTTTCTTT.

This rearrangement joins TRBV29-1 to TRBJ2-7, with no clear D. The CDR3 consists of 13 residues. Germline loops: CDR1 SQVTM, CDR2 ANQGSEA. Trimming left V 4 bases short and J 2 bases short, with 12 bases between. The CDR3 loop reads CSVVSGSTYEQYF. CDR3 DNA: TGCAGCGTTGTGTCGGGTTCCACCTACGAGCAGTACTTC.

The V call is TRBV25-1, the J call TRBJ1-3; 11 nucleotides agree with TRBD1. Germline V CDR1 and CDR2: MGHDK, SYGVNS. V dropped 6 bases and J dropped 4; count of bases not matched to a gene: 5. There are 15 residues in the CDR3. CDR3 amino acids: CASRGQGAGGNTIYF. The DNA of the CDR3 is TGTGCCAGCAGAGGACAGGGGGCGGGAGGAAACACCATATATTTT.

The chain employs TRBV27 and TRBJ1-3; D gene ambiguous. The germline CDR1 and CDR2 sequences are MNHEY and SMNVEV (reference sequence). This CDR3 has 13 amino acids. The ends were cut back, 7 bases at V and 0 bases at J, with 7 bases in the middle. In DNA, the CDR3 is TGTGCCAGCAAGAGCCTCTCTGGAAACACCATATATTTT. It codes for CASKSLSGNTIYF.

In nucleotides, the CDR3 is TGTGCCAGCAGCCCCGAGGGACAGGGGGCGGCTTTCTTT. This translates into CASSPEGQGAAFF. V is TRBV4-2 and J is TRBJ1-1; 12 nucleotides agree with TRBD1. The CDR3 has 13 amino acids. The germline V gene has CDR1 LGHNA and CDR2 YNFKEQ. V shed 4 bases and J 11 bases; nucleotides not matched to a gene: 5.

This clone was detected only once. The genes are TRBV2 and TRBJ2-7; D is unclear. V gave up 6 bases and J gave up 5 bases, with 11 bases separating them. The CDR3 covers 12 residues. Germline values: CDR1 SNHLY, CDR2 FYNNEI. CDR3 amino acids: CASSRQTNEQYF. The CDR3, as DNA: TGTGCCAGCAGCAGGCAAACCAACGAGCAGTACTTC.

V and J are TRBV5-1 and TRBJ2-3; no clear D. The CDR3 length is 17 residues. The V gene lost 0 bases and the J gene lost 1 base, with 15 bases spanning the gap. Germline CDR1 and CDR2: SGHRS and YFSETQ. CDR3 bases: TGCGCCAGCAGCTTGGTTGTTCCTCGCGTGGGCACAGATACGCAGTATTTT. Encoded protein: CASSLVVPRVGTDTQYF.